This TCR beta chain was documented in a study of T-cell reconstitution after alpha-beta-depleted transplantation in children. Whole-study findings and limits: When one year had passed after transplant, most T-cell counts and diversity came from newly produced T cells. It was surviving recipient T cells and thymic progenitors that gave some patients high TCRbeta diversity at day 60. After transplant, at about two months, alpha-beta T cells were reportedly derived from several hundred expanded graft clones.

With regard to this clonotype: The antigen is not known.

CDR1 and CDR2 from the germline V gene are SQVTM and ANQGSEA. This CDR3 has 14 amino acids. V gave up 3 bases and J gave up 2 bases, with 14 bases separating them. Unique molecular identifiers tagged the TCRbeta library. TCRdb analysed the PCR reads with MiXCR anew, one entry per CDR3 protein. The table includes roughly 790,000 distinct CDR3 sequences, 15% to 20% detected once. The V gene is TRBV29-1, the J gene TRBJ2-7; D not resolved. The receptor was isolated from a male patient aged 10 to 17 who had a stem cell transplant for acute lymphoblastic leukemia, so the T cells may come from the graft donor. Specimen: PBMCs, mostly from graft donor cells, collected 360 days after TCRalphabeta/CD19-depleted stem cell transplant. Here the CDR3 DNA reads TGCAGCGTTGAGGGCGGTGAATCTCCCTACGAGCAGTACTTC. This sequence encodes CSVEGGESPYEQYF.